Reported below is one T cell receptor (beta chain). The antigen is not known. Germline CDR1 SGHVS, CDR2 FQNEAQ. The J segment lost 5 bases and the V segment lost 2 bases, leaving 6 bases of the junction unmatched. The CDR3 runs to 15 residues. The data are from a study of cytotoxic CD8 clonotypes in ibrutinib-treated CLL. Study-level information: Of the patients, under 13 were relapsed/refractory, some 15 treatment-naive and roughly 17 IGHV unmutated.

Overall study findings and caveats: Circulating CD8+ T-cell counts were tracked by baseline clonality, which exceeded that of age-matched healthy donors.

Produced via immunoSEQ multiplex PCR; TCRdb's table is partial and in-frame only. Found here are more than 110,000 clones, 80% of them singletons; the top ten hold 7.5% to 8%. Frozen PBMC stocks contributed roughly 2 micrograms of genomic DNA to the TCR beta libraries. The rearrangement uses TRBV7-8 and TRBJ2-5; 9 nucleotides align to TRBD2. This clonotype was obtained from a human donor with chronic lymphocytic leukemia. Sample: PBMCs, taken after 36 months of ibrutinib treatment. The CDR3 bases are TGTGCCAGCAGCTTACCAGCGGGGGGCGGGGAGACCCAGTACTTC. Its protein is CASSLPAGGGETQYF.